These 14 T cell receptor delta chains were all obtained from the same sample, sequenced in a study of Vδ1+ human thymocytes. Findings and caveats of the study: Thymic TRG and TRD repertoires appeared highly polyclonal.

The template was reverse-transcribed extracted RNA. The CDR3 regions were amplified by multiplex PCR from V-gene primers to a constant-region primer. TCRdb re-processed the multiplex PCR reads via CATT. The sample gives under 85,000 delta-chain clones, roughly a third of which show up once; over 0.2% is in the top ten. Antigens of these TCRs are unknown. Sequenced input: Vdelta1+ gamma-delta thymocytes from the thymus. Documented subset: FACS-sorted CD3+ TCRalphabeta- TCRVdelta1+ TCRVdelta2- thymocytes. These TCRs come from a boy less than two years old who had congenital heart surgery.

In the case of this clone: This may arise from a read error, as a much more abundant clone is one base away. This specimen includes other DNA sequences encoding the same CDR3. The chain uses TRDV2 and TRDJ1; the match to TRDD3 covers 9 bases. Germline-derived CDR1 and CDR2 are GEAIGNYY and EKD. The CDR3 is made up of 16 amino acids. V lost 0 bases to trimming and J lost 10 bases; unmatched junction nucleotides: 14. The CDR3 sequence: CACDTKELGIRGILIF. The CDR3 nucleotides are TGTGCCTGTGACACCAAAGAGTTGGGGATACGCGGGATACTCATCTTT.

This sequence joins TRDV1 and TRDJ1; D perhaps matches TRDD3 (6 bases). The CDR3 covers 21 residues. V gave up 7 bases and J gave up 0 bases, with 33 bases separating them. In germline, CDR1 is TSWWSYY, CDR2 QGS. CDR3 in amino acids: CALVWSGLPPVVGIHTDKLIF. The CDR3 bases are TGTGCTCTTGTGTGGTCTGGACTTCCCCCGGTAGTGGGGATCCACACCGATAAACTCATCTTT.

For this clone: This same CDR3 is encoded by further DNA sequences in the sample. The V gene is TRDV2, the J gene TRDJ3; 11 nucleotides line up with TRDD3. CDR3 size: 18 residues. V gave up 7 bases and J gave up 4 bases; unmatched junction bases: 11. The germline CDR1 and CDR2 sequences are GEAIGNYY and EKD. The CDR3 protein is CACPENNWGIWDTRQMFF. DNA of the CDR3: TGTGCCTGCCCGGAAAATAACTGGGGGATATGGGACACCCGACAGATGTTTTTC.

On this clone: Other DNA sequences in this specimen translate into the identical CDR3. V usage is TRDV1 and J usage is TRDJ1; D possibly corresponds to TRDD3 (9 bases). The CDR3 runs 25 residues. V lost 1 base, J lost 0 bases, and 39 bases lay in between. The germline V gene has CDR1 TSWWSYY and CDR2 QGS. The CDR3 DNA is TGTGCTCTTGGGGAACCCAATTCCGACCCGGCCTTCCTAGCCCTGGGGGATTGGCACACCGATAAACTCATCTTT. Translating it yields CALGEPNSDPAFLALGDWHTDKLIF.

This clone was found a few times. The chain is built from TRDV1 and TRDJ1, with TRDD3 identical over 9 bases. CDR1 is TSWWSYY and CDR2 is QGS in the germline V gene. The CDR3 loop spans 18 amino acids. After removal of 0 bases from V and 2 bases from J, the junction contained 10 bases not matched to a gene. CDR3 amino acids: CALGELPVGDTPTDKLIF. The CDR3 DNA is TGTGCTCTTGGGGAACTTCCTGTAGGGGATACGCCAACCGATAAACTCATCTTT.

This clone was seen more than once but under ten times. The gene calls are TRDV1 and TRDJ1; D not resolved. Trimming left V 3 bases short and J 0 bases short, with 20 bases between. Per germline, CDR1 TSWWSYY and CDR2 QGS. This CDR3 is built from 18 residues. The CDR3 coding sequence is TGTGCTCTTGGGGAGTTCCCCGGGGCTTACCCGTACACCGATAAACTCATCTTT. Protein: CALGEFPGAYPYTDKLIF.

This clone was observed a few times. The chain is built from TRDV1 and TRDJ1; TRDD3 matches at 8 bases. The CDR3 length is 22 residues. V dropped 5 bases and J dropped 0; count of bases not matched to a gene: 26. Germline V gene lookup returns CDR1 TSWWSYY and CDR2 QGS. Here the CDR3 reads CALGNGGRPKGWGTPYTDKLIF. CDR3 coding DNA: TGTGCTCTTGGGAATGGTGGTCGTCCTAAGGGCTGGGGGACGCCCTACACCGATAAACTCATCTTT.

This clone has only a few counts. This chain joins TRDV1 and TRDJ1; 10 bases align to TRDD3. Germline lookup yields CDR1 TSWWSYY and CDR2 QGS. V lost 3 bases, J lost 3 bases, and 16 bases stayed unmatched. This CDR3 region has 19 residues. CDR3 coding DNA: TGTGCTCTTGGGGATCCTAGGGCCTTTACTGGGGGATCCTCCGATAAACTCATCTTT. It translates to CALGDPRAFTGGSSDKLIF.

V is TRDV1 and J is TRDJ1; 7 nucleotides match TRDD2. Per the germline V gene, CDR1 is TSWWSYY and CDR2 is QGS. CDR3 length: 22 amino acids. V was pared by 3 bases and J by 11 bases, with 36 bases of the junction left unmatched. In DNA form, the CDR3 reads TGTGCTCTTGGGGATCGCGGACCCCACTTTCCTACGGATGCGATCTGCCGTGTGGGGCTCATCTTT. Amino acids: CALGDRGPHFPTDAICRVGLIF.

This clone has more than one count but fewer than ten. The chain has TRDV1 and TRDJ1, with TRDD3 matching 8 bases. J gave up 0 bases and V 3 bases, and 21 bases lay outside the gene matches. Germline V gene lookup returns CDR1 TSWWSYY and CDR2 QGS. This CDR3 spans 21 amino acids. CDR3 in amino acids: CALGDATTGGYWGAYTDKLIF. For the CDR3, the DNA is TGTGCTCTTGGGGACGCAACTACCGGGGGCTACTGGGGGGCCTACACCGATAAACTCATCTTT.

Note on this clone: Other DNA sequences within the sample encode an identical CDR3. The J gene is TRDJ1, the V gene TRDV1; 7 bases are shared with TRDD3. The CDR3 is 18 amino acids. CDR1 and CDR2 (germline): TSWWSYY, QGS. V lost 5 bases and J lost 0; bases outside the gene matches: 15. The CDR3, as DNA: TGTGCTCTTGGGAAAGTCCCTTCTGGGATACCCTACACCGATAAACTCATCTTT. This sequence encodes CALGKVPSGIPYTDKLIF.

This chain joins TRDV1 and TRDJ1; possibly TRDD3 for D (5 bases). Looked up from germline, CDR1 is TSWWSYY and CDR2 is QGS. The CDR3 is 18 amino acids. Trimming stripped 0 bases from V and 4 bases from J, with 21 bases between. This chain's CDR3 is CALGELALPGMYIDKLIF. CDR3 nucleotides: TGTGCTCTTGGGGAACTTGCCCTCCCTGGGATGTACATCGATAAACTCATCTTT.

A few counts support this clone. This chain uses TRDV1 with TRDJ1, with D perhaps TRDD3 (7 bases). This CDR3 has 18 residues. Trimming took off 1 base at V and 4 bases at J, with 22 bases between the two ends. Looked up from germline, CDR1 is TSWWSYY and CDR2 is QGS. Written as DNA, the CDR3 is TGTGCTCTTGGGGAACGTGCCTTCCCCATATACTGGGGCGATAAACTCATCTTT. Protein: CALGERAFPIYWGDKLIF.

This clone has a handful of counts. V gene TRDV1 combines with J gene TRDJ2; the match to TRDD3 covers 8 bases. Germline CDR1 and CDR2: TSWWSYY and QGS. Losses at the gene ends were 5 bases for V and 0 bases for J; bases not matched to a gene: 20. The CDR3 consists of 21 residues. CDR3 sequence reads: CALGRILGGSMLGALTAQLFF. In DNA, the CDR3 is TGTGCTCTTGGGAGGATACTGGGGGGCTCCATGTTGGGAGCTTTGACAGCACAACTCTTCTTT.